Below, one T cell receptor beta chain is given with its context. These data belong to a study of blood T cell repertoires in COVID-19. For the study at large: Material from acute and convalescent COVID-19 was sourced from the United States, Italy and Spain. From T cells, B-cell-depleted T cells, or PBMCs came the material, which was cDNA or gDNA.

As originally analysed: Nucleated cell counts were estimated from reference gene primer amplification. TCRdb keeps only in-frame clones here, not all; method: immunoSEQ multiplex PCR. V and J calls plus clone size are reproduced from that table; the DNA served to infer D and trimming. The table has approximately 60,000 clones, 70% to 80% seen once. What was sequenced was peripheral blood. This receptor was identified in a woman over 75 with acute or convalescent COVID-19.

CDR3 protein: CASSLDVEQYF. CDR3 sequence (DNA): TGTGCCAGCAGCTTAGACGTCGAGCAGTACTTC. This chain links TRBV11-2 with TRBJ2-7; the D is unclear. The CDR3 runs 11 residues. The germline V and J ends were trimmed by 0 bases and 6 bases, with 3 bases remaining between them. From germline, CDR1 is SGHAT and CDR2 FQNNGV. The complete variable domain, with remaining parts taken from reference TRBV11-2 and TRBJ2-7, reads EAGVAQSPRYKIIEKRQSVAFWCNPISGHATLYWYQQILGQGPKLLIQFQNNGVVDDSQLPKDRFSAERLKGVDSTLKIQPAKLEDSAVYLCASSLDVEQYFGPGTRLTVT.